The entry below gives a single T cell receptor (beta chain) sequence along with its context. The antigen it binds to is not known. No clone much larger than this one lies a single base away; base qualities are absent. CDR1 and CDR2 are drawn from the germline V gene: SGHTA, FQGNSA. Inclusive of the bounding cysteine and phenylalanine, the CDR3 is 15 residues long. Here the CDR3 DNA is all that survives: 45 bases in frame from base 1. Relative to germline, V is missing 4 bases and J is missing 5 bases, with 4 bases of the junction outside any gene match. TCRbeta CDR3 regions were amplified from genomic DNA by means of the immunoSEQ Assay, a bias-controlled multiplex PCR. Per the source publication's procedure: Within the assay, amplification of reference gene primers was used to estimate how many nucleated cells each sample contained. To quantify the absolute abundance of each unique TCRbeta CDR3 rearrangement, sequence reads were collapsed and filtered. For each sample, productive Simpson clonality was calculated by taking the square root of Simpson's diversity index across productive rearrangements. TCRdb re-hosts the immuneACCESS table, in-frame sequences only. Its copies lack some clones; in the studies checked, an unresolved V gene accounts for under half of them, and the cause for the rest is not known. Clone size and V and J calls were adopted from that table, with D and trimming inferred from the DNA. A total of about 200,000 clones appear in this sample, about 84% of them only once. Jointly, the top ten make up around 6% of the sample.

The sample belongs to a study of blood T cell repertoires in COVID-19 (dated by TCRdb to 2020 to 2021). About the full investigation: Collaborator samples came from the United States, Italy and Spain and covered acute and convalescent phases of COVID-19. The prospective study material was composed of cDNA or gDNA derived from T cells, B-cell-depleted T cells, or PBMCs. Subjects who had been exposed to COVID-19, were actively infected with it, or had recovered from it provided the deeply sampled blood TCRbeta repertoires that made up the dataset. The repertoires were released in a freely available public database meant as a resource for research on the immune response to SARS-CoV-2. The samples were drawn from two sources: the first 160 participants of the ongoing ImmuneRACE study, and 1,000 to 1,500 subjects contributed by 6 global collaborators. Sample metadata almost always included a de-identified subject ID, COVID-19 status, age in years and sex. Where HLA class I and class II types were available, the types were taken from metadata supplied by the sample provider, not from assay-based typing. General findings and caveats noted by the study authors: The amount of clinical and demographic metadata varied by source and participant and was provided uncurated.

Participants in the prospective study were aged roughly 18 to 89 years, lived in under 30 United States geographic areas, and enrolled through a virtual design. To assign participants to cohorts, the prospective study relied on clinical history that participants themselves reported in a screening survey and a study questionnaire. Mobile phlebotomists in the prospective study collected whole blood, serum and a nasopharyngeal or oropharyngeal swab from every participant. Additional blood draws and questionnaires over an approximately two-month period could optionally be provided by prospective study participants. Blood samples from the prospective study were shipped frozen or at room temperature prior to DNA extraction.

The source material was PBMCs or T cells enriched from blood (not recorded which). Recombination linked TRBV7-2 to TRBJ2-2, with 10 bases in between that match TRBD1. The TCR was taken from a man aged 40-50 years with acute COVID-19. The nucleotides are TGTGCCAGCAGCTATGACAGGGGGCGGACCGGGGAGCTGTTTTTT. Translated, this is CASSYDRGRTGELFF.